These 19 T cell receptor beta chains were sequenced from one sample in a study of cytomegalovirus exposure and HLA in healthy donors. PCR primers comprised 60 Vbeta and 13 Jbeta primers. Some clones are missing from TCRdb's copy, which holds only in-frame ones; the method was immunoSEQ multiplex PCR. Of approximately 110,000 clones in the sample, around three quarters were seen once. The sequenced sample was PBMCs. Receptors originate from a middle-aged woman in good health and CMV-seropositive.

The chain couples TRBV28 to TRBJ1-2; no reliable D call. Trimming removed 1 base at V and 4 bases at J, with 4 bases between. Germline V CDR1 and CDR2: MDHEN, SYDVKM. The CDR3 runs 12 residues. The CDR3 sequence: CASSLLAYGYTF. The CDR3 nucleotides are TGTGCCAGCAGTTTATTAGCCTATGGCTACACCTTC.

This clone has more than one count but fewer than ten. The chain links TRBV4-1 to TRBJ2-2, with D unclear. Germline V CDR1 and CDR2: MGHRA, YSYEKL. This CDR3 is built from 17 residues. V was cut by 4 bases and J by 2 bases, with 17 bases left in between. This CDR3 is CASSPPPLRINTGELFF. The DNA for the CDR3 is TGCGCCAGCAGCCCCCCCCCACTACGGATCAACACCGGGGAGCTGTTTTTT.

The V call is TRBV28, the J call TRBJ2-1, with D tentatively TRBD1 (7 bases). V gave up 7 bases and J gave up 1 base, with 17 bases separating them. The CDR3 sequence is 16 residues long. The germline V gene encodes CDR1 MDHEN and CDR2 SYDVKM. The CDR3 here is CASTPRRDSSYNEQFF. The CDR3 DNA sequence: TGTGCCAGCACGCCTAGGAGGGACAGTTCCTACAATGAGCAGTTCTTC.

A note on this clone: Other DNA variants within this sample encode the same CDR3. The CDR3 DNA follows: TGCGCCAGCAGCCCGACAATGGGACTAGCGGCCAACACTTTGTACTTC. It translates to CASSPTMGLAANTLYF. The chain uses TRBV4-1 and TRBJ2-4; 11 bases match TRBD2. In germline, CDR1 is MGHRA, CDR2 YSYEKL. The J segment lost 15 bases and the V segment lost 4 bases, leaving 17 bases of the junction unmatched. There are 16 residues in the CDR3.

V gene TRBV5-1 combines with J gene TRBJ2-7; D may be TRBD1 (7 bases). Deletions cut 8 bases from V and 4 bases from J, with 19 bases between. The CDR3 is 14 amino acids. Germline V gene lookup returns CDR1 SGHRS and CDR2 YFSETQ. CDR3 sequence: CASTTGGQTYEQYF. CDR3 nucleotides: TGCGCCAGTACTACCGGGGGACAGACTTACGAGCAGTACTTC.

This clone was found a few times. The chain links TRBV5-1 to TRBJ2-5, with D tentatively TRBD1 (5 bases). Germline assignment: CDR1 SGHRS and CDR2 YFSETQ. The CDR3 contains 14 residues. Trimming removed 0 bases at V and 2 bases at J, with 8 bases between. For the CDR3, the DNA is TGCGCCAGCAGCTTGGCCGCAGGGCAAGAGACCCAGTACTTC. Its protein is CASSLAAGQETQYF.

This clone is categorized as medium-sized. The CDR3 loop is CASSRENSGNTIYF. Here the CDR3 DNA reads TGTGCCAGCAGCCGAGAGAACTCTGGAAACACCATATATTTT. This chain joins TRBV11-2 and TRBJ1-3; D ambiguous. Looked up from germline, CDR1 is SGHAT and CDR2 is FQNNGV. The CDR3 consists of 14 residues. V dropped 5 bases and J dropped 0 bases, with 8 bases sitting between them.

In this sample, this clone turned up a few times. CDR3: CASSLKPQGYEQYF. CDR3 bases: TGTGCCAGCAGTTTGAAACCACAGGGATACGAGCAGTACTTC. The chain couples TRBV27 to TRBJ2-7, with D maybe TRBD1 (6 bases). CDR1 MNHEY and CDR2 SMNVEV come from the germline V gene (reference sequence). The V gene lost 3 bases and the J gene lost 4 bases, with 13 bases spanning the gap. The CDR3 is made up of 14 amino acids.

DNA for the CDR3: TGTGCCAGCAGTCCCGCTCGAGGGGGCTTTACTGAAGCTTTCTTT. Residues: CASSPARGGFTEAFF. This chain links TRBV28 with TRBJ1-1; 7 positions match TRBD1. The V segment lost 5 bases and the J segment 5 bases; nucleotides outside the gene matches: 11. Germline V gene data show CDR1 as MDHEN and CDR2 as SYDVKM. CDR3 size: 15 residues.

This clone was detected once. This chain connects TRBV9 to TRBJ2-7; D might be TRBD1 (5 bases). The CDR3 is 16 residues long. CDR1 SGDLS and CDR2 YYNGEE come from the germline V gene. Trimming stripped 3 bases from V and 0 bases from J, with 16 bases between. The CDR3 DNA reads TGTGCCAGCAGCGCCAACCCAGGGTTTCGCTCCTACGAGCAGTACTTC. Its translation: CASSANPGFRSYEQYF.

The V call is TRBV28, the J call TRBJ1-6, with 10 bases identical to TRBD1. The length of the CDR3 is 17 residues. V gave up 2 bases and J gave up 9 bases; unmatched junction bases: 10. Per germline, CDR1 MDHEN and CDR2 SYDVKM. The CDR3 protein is CASSLDLLDRGSSPLHF. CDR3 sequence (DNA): TGTGCCAGCAGTTTAGACCTCTTGGACAGGGGGAGTTCACCCCTCCACTTT. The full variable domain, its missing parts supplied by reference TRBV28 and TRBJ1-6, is DVKVTQSSRYLVKRTGEKVFLECVQDMDHENMFWYRQDPGLGLRLIYFSYDVKMKEKGDIPEGYSVSREKKERFSLILESASTNQTSMYLCASSLDLLDRGSSPLHFGNGTRLTVT.

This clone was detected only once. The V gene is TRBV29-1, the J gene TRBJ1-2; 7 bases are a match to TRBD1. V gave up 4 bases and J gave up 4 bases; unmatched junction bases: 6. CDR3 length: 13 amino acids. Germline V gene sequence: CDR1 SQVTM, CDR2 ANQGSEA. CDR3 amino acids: CSVAQGVSYGYTF. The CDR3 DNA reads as TGCAGCGTTGCCCAGGGGGTCAGCTATGGCTACACCTTC.

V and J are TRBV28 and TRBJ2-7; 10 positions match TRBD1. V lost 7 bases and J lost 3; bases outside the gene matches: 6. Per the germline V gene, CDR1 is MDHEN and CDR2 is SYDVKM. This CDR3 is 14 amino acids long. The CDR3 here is CASTMGQGLYEQYF. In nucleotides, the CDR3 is TGTGCCAGCACTATGGGACAGGGGCTCTACGAGCAGTACTTC.

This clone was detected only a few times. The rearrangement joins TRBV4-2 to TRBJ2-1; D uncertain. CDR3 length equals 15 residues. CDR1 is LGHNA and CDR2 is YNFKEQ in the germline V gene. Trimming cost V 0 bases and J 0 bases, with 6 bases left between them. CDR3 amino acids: CASSQDFSSYNEQFF. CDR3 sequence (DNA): TGTGCCAGCAGCCAAGATTTTAGCTCCTACAATGAGCAGTTCTTC.

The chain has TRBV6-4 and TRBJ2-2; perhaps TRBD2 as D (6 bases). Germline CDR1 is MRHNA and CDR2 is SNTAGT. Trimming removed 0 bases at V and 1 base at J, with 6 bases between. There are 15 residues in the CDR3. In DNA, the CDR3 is TGTGCCAGCAGTGACTCTAGCGGGAACACCGGGGAGCTGTTTTTT. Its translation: CASSDSSGNTGELFF.

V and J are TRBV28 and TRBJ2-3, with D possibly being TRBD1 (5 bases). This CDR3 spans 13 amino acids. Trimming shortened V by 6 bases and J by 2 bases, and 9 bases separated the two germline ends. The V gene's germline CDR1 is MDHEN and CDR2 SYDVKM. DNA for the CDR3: TGTGCCAGCAGGCAGGACACCACAGATACGCAGTATTTT. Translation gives CASRQDTTDTQYF.

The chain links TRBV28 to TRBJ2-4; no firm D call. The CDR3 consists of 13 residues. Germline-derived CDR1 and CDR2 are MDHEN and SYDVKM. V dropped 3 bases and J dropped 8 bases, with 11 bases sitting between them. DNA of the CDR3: TGTGCCAGCAGTTTTCCTGCACGCGACATTCAGTACTTC. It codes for CASSFPARDIQYF.

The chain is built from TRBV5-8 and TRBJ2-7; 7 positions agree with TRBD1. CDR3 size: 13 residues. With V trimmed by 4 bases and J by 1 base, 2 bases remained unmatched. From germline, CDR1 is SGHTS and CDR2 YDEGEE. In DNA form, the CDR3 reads TGTGCCAGCAGCCGGGACAGATCCTACGAGCAGTACTTC. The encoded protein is CASSRDRSYEQYF.

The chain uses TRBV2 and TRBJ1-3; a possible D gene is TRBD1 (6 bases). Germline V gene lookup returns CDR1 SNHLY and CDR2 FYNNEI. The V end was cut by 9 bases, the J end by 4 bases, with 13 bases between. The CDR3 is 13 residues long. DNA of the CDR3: TGTGCCAGTACACAGGGAGTAGGAAACACCATATATTTT. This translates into CASTQGVGNTIYF. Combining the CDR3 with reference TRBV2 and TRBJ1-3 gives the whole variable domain EPEVTQTPSHQVTQMGQEVILRCVPISNHLYFYWYRQILGQKVEFLVSFYNNEISEKSEIFDDQFSVERPDGSNFTLKIRSTKLEDSAMYFCASTQGVGNTIYFGEGSWLTVV.